One sample yielded the 20 T cell receptor beta chains listed below, sequenced in a study of early stage breast cancer tumors. Libraries were prepared by immunoSEQ multiplex PCR; TCRdb keeps only in-frame clonotypes and omits some of them. The data hold approximately 33,000 clones, with almost 75% observed a single time. The sample was blood. The receptor source for this set is a person aged 40-50 years with breast cancer.

The chain is built from TRBV7-9 and TRBJ2-1; D may be TRBD2 (5 bases). The germline V and J ends were trimmed by 5 bases and 5 bases, with 22 bases remaining between them. In germline, CDR1 is SEHNR, CDR2 FQNEAQ (reference sequence). The CDR3 is 17 amino acids. In nucleotides, the CDR3 is TGTGCCAGCAGCCTCAACCCGGTAGCGCGTATAGACAATGAGCAGTTCTTC. Translation gives CASSLNPVARIDNEQFF.

V usage is TRBV25-1 and J usage is TRBJ1-2; possibly TRBD1 for D (5 bases). Germline CDR1 MGHDK, CDR2 SYGVNS. This CDR3 region has 12 residues. Trimming pared 4 bases from V and 3 bases from J, leaving 6 bases between. CDR3 nucleotide sequence: TGTGCCAGCAGTGCACAGGACTATGGCTACACCTTC. This sequence encodes CASSAQDYGYTF.

This chain joins TRBV12-5 and TRBJ2-1; D is perhaps TRBD2 (5 bases). Germline values: CDR1 LGHNT, CDR2 FRNRAP. With 3 bases removed from V and 8 bases from J, the gap between germline ends came to 11 bases. The CDR3 has 13 residues. This chain's CDR3 is CASGLRGVDEQFF. CDR3 bases: TGTGCTAGTGGTTTACGGGGTGTGGATGAGCAGTTCTTC.

The chain employs TRBV4-1 and TRBJ2-2; no firm D call. V was cut by 3 bases and J by 0 bases, with 8 bases left in between. CDR1 and CDR2 (germline): MGHRA, YSYEKL. The CDR3 extends over 15 amino acids. For the CDR3, the DNA is TGCGCCAGCAGCCACCAAAGTTCGAACACCGGGGAGCTGTTTTTT. It encodes CASSHQSSNTGELFF.

The CDR3 reads CSVEKYRDSSGEAFF. The DNA of the CDR3 is TGCAGCGTTGAAAAGTATCGGGACAGCTCGGGTGAAGCTTTCTTT. V gene TRBV29-1 combines with J gene TRBJ1-1, with 7 bases fitting TRBD1. The CDR3 sequence is 15 residues long. Germline lookup yields CDR1 SQVTM and CDR2 ANQGSEA. The trim removed 2 bases at V and 7 bases at J, leaving 13 bases unmatched. Combining the CDR3 with reference TRBV29-1 and TRBJ1-1 gives the whole variable domain SAVISQKPSRDICQRGTSLTIQCQVDSQVTMMFWYRQQPGQSLTLIATANQGSEATYESGFVIDKFPISRPNLTFSTLTVSNMSPEDSSIYLCSVEKYRDSSGEAFFGQGTRLTVV.

About this clone itself: Relative to the germline gene, one junction end is altered; a read error may explain this. The chain is built from TRBV20-1 and TRBJ1-4, with 7 bases lining up with TRBD1. This CDR3 spans 10 amino acids. Germline values: CDR1 DFQATT, CDR2 SNEGSKA (reference sequence). For the CDR3, the DNA is TGCAGTGCTACCGACGGACAGGAGATTTTT. Amino acids: CSATDGQEIF.

The chain couples TRBV25-1 to TRBJ2-3; 9 positions match TRBD1. The CDR3 consists of 15 residues. From germline, CDR1 is MGHDK and CDR2 SYGVNS. Trimming cost V 3 bases and J 1 base; bases outside gene matches: 2. The CDR3 region has the DNA TGTGCCAGCAGTGACCGGGACAGGGGCACAGATACGCAGTATTTT. Translation: CASSDRDRGTDTQYF.

The chain uses TRBV6-5 and TRBJ2-2, with 12 bases lining up with TRBD2. From germline, CDR1 is MNHEY and CDR2 SVGAGI. J was trimmed by 4 bases and V by 10 bases; bases with no gene match: 7. There are 15 residues in the CDR3. CDR3 nucleotides: TGTGCCATCTCGACTAGCGGGAGCCCCACCGGGGAGCTGTTTTTT. Encoded protein: CAISTSGSPTGELFF.

The J gene is TRBJ2-2, the V gene TRBV18; no clear D gene. The CDR3 is 13 amino acids. CDR1 is KGHSH and CDR2 is LQKENI in the germline V gene. Deletions cut 2 bases from V and 5 bases from J, with 6 bases between. In DNA form, the CDR3 reads TGTGCCAGCTCACCATCCCCAACCGGGGAGCTGTTTTTT. Translation: CASSPSPTGELFF.

V gene TRBV11-3 combines with J gene TRBJ2-7; 9 bases are a match to TRBD2. Germline-derived CDR1 and CDR2 are SGHNT and YENEEA. V shed 5 bases and J 4 bases; nucleotides not matched to a gene: 6. The CDR3 is 14 amino acids. CDR3 nucleotides: TGTGCCAGCAGCGGCCTAGCGGGATGGTACGAGCAGTACTTC. This sequence encodes CASSGLAGWYEQYF.

This rearrangement joins TRBV5-6 to TRBJ2-7; tentatively, D is TRBD2 (5 bases). The V gene lost 1 base and the J gene lost 3 bases, with 11 bases spanning the gap. Per the germline V gene, CDR1 is SGHDT and CDR2 is YYEEEE. This CDR3 has 14 residues. The CDR3 sequence is CASSLSLVDYEQYF. CDR3 DNA sequence: TGTGCCAGCAGCTTGTCACTAGTCGACTACGAGCAGTACTTC.

The DNA for the CDR3 is TGTGCCAGCAGCGTAGGGCTAGCGGGAAGGAATGAGCAGTTCTTC. It specifies CASSVGLAGRNEQFF. This sequence joins TRBV9 and TRBJ2-1; 9 positions match TRBD2. Trimming at V came to 0 bases and at J to 7 bases, leaving 5 bases not matched to a gene. Germline V gene data show CDR1 as SGDLS and CDR2 as YYNGEE. The CDR3 runs to 15 residues.

This chain connects TRBV19 to TRBJ2-1; tentative D call: TRBD2 (5 bases). The ends were cut back, 4 bases at V and 4 bases at J, with 14 bases in the middle. CDR1 and CDR2 from the germline V gene are LNHDA and SQIVND (reference sequence). The CDR3 has 15 residues. The DNA of the CDR3 is TGTGCCAGTAGTACGGACTCACTAACTTACAATGAGCAGTTCTTC. The encoded protein is CASSTDSLTYNEQFF.

The gene calls are TRBV18 and TRBJ2-5; D remains ambiguous. The V end lost 3 bases, the J end lost 0 bases, and 2 bases lay between the germline ends. The germline V gene encodes CDR1 KGHSH and CDR2 LQKENI. This CDR3 comprises 12 residues. The CDR3 spells CASSPYQETQYF. DNA for the CDR3: TGTGCCAGCTCACCCTACCAAGAGACCCAGTACTTC.

The gene calls are TRBV5-6 and TRBJ2-7; 8 bases are shared with TRBD1. V was clipped by 4 bases and J by 3 bases; unmatched bases: 6. The CDR3 consists of 14 residues. Germline assignment: CDR1 SGHDT and CDR2 YYEEEE. In DNA form, the CDR3 reads TGTGCCAGCAGCCCGCTGGGACAGGACTACGAGCAGTACTTC. Translated, it gives CASSPLGQDYEQYF.

V gene TRBV28 combines with J gene TRBJ1-2, with no clear D. From germline, CDR1 is MDHEN and CDR2 SYDVKM. The CDR3 has 10 amino acids. The ends were cut back, 6 bases at V and 3 bases at J, with 2 bases in the middle. DNA for the CDR3: TGTGCCAGCAGGGACTATGGCTACACCTTC. It specifies CASRDYGYTF.

The V gene is TRBV27, the J gene TRBJ2-1; no clear D gene. The CDR3 sequence is 16 residues long. Germline V gene data show CDR1 as MNHEY and CDR2 as SMNVEV (reference sequence). V lost 5 bases, J lost 3 bases, and 17 bases lay in between. The CDR3 reads CASSPTSVGFYNEQFF. The CDR3 DNA sequence: TGTGCCAGCAGTCCTACCAGCGTAGGATTCTACAATGAGCAGTTCTTC.

The genes are TRBV29-1 and TRBJ2-7; TRBD1 matches at 10 bases. The germline CDR1 and CDR2 sequences are SQVTM and ANQGSEA. CDR3 length: 14 amino acids. Unmatched junction bases numbered 8, after V lost 7 bases and J lost 2 bases. The CDR3 nucleotides read TGCAGCGCCTCCGGGACAGGGGCCACCTACGAGCAGTACTTC. Residues: CSASGTGATYEQYF.

This chain links TRBV5-6 with TRBJ1-4; 7 bases align to TRBD1. V lost 3 bases, J lost 9 bases, and 11 bases stayed unmatched. Germline CDR1 SGHDT, CDR2 YYEEEE. CDR3 length equals 15 residues. The CDR3 spells CASSSPGQQEQKLFF. The CDR3 bases are TGTGCCAGCAGCTCACCGGGACAGCAGGAGCAAAAACTGTTTTTT. The variable domain in full, completed from reference TRBV5-6 and TRBJ1-4, reads DAGVTQSPTHLIKTRGQQVTLRCSPKSGHDTVSWYQQALGQGPQFIFQYYEEEERQRGNFPDRFSGHQFPNYSSELNVNALLLGDSALYLCASSSPGQQEQKLFFGSGTQLSVL.

This chain connects TRBV5-6 to TRBJ1-2; no firm D call. The ends were cut back, 0 bases at V and 4 bases at J, with 7 bases in the middle. The CDR3 has 13 amino acids. The germline gives CDR1 SGHDT, CDR2 YYEEEE. CDR3 bases: TGTGCCAGCAGCTTGGGGGTGTCCTATGGCTACACCTTC. As protein: CASSLGVSYGYTF.